This T cell receptor beta chain is drawn from a study of blood T cell repertoires in COVID-19. TCRdb's copy holds only in-frame clones and misses some; the assay was immunoSEQ multiplex PCR. This sample yields roughly 200,000 clones, of which roughly 88% are seen a single time; roughly 4% belongs to the top ten. The length of the CDR3 is 12 residues. Unmatched junction bases numbered 3, after V lost 3 bases and J lost 5 bases. Germline lookup yields CDR1 DFQATT and CDR2 SNEGSKA (reference sequence). This sequence joins TRBV20-1 and TRBJ2-5; 7 nucleotides align to TRBD2. Material: peripheral blood. This sequence originates from a woman in her twenties or thirties with acute or convalescent COVID-19. The CDR3 DNA follows: TGCAGTGCTAGTCTAGCGGTGGAGACCCAGTACTTC. Translation gives CSASLAVETQYF.